A single sample is the source of the 29 T cell receptor beta chains below, sequenced in a study of T cell responses to AZD1222 COVID-19 vaccine. Produced via immunoSEQ multiplex PCR; TCRdb's table is partial and in-frame only. The profile shows tens of thousands of clones, approximately 86% of them singletons. Specimen: peripheral blood, collected on day 0 of MenACWY control vaccination. The receptor source for this set is an adult in good health.

This chain connects TRBV5-1 to TRBJ2-2, with D possibly TRBD2 on 5 matching bases. The ends were cut back, 2 bases at V and 2 bases at J, with 22 bases in the middle. The germline V gene encodes CDR1 SGHRS and CDR2 YFSETQ. The CDR3 has 19 amino acids. The CDR3 spells CASSFLPRTGVLNTGELFF. For the CDR3, the DNA is TGCGCCAGCAGCTTCTTACCCCGAACCGGGGTGTTAAACACCGGGGAGCTGTTTTTT.

This chain uses TRBV15 with TRBJ1-5; TRBD1 agrees at 7 bases. V was pared by 5 bases and J by 3 bases, with 7 bases of the junction left unmatched. Germline V gene lookup returns CDR1 LNHNV and CDR2 YYDKDF (reference sequence). CDR3 length: 15 amino acids. The CDR3 nucleotides are TGTGCCACCAGCCGGGGACAGCGGGTCAATCAGCCCCAGCATTTT. It yields the protein CATSRGQRVNQPQHF.

This chain connects TRBV19 to TRBJ2-2, with TRBD2 matching over 11 bases. Germline V gene sequence: CDR1 LNHDA, CDR2 SQIVND (reference sequence). The CDR3 spans 17 residues. V was pared by 4 bases and J by 6 bases, with 10 bases of the junction left unmatched. CDR3 DNA sequence: TGTGCCAGTAGTAGACCCGCTAGCGGGGGGCCCCCCGGGGAGCTGTTTTTT. Translation: CASSRPASGGPPGELFF.

The rearrangement uses TRBV29-1 and TRBJ1-1, with a tentative D call TRBD1 (5 bases). The CDR3 sequence is 13 residues long. V lost 3 bases, J lost 3 bases, and 11 bases lay in between. CDR1 SQVTM and CDR2 ANQGSEA come from the germline V gene. CDR3 in DNA: TGCAGCGTTGACGTTGGGGGGGACACTGAAGCTTTCTTT. It translates to CSVDVGGDTEAFF.

This chain uses TRBV7-7 with TRBJ2-3; 14 nucleotides line up with TRBD2. CDR1 is SSHAT, CDR2 FNYEAQ, per germline (reference sequence). CDR3 length equals 16 residues. V lost 5 bases and J lost 4; bases outside the gene matches: 5. Here the CDR3 reads CASSLGTSGGSDTQYF. CDR3 coding DNA: TGTGCCAGCAGCCTCGGGACTAGCGGGGGCTCAGATACGCAGTATTTT.

This clone occurred a few times. The CDR3 here is CASSQDGGNEKLFF. CDR3 nucleotides: TGCGCCAGCAGCCAAGACGGGGGGAATGAAAAACTGTTTTTT. This chain connects TRBV4-3 to TRBJ1-4; D might be TRBD1 (5 bases). Germline V gene lookup returns CDR1 LGHNA and CDR2 YSLEER. The V gene lost 0 bases and the J gene lost 5 bases, with 7 bases spanning the gap. The CDR3 has 14 residues.

The chain has TRBV3-1 (or the pseudogene TRBV3-2) and TRBJ1-5; possible D gene TRBD1, 6 bases. Trimming removed 5 bases at V and 6 bases at J, with 14 bases between. There are 14 residues in the CDR3. Germline V gene lookup returns CDR1 LGHDT and CDR2 YNNKEL (reference sequence). The chain's CDR3 is CASSYQGHRQPQHF. The DNA for the CDR3 is TGTGCCAGCAGCTATCAGGGACACCGTCAGCCCCAGCATTTT.

This chain joins TRBV2 and TRBJ1-5, with TRBD1 matching 7 bases. Looked up from germline, CDR1 is SNHLY and CDR2 is FYNNEI. CDR3 size: 15 residues. V lost 6 bases, J lost 3 bases, and 8 bases stayed unmatched. This CDR3 reads CASSPRGENNQPQHF. As DNA, the CDR3 is TGTGCCAGCAGCCCCAGGGGGGAGAACAATCAGCCCCAGCATTTT.

This clone was seen a single time. The chain employs TRBV4-2 and TRBJ2-5; TRBD2 might be the D (5 bases). Germline loops: CDR1 LGHNA, CDR2 YNFKEQ. Trimming stripped 8 bases from V and 3 bases from J, with 13 bases between. The CDR3 contains 13 residues. In DNA form, the CDR3 reads TGTGCCAGCGCACCTAGCCCCGAAGAGACCCAGTACTTC. Amino acids: CASAPSPEETQYF.

The CDR3 DNA reads TGTGCCAGCAGCCAAGGCACGGGACAGGGGGTTTTCACCTTC. It translates to CASSQGTGQGVFTF. The chain recombines TRBV3-1 (or the pseudogene TRBV3-2) with TRBJ1-2; 11 bases are shared with TRBD1. From germline, CDR1 is LGHDT and CDR2 YNNKEL (reference sequence). V shed 1 base and J 13 bases; nucleotides not matched to a gene: 8. This CDR3 comprises 14 residues.

This chain connects TRBV7-3 to TRBJ1-2, with TRBD1 identical over 7 bases. There are 14 residues in the CDR3. J was trimmed by 3 bases and V by 5 bases; bases with no gene match: 6. Germline assignment: CDR1 SGHTA and CDR2 FQGTGA. This chain's CDR3 is CASSPGTADYGYTF. The DNA for the CDR3 is TGTGCCAGCAGCCCGGGGACAGCAGACTATGGCTACACCTTC. The entire variable domain, with the rest obtained from reference TRBV7-3 and TRBJ1-2, is as follows: GAGVSQTPSNKVTEKGKYVELRCDPISGHTALYWYRQSLGQGPEFLIYFQGTGAADDSGLPNDRFFAVRPEGSVSTLKIQRTERGDSAVYLCASSPGTADYGYTFGSGTRLTVV.

The chain joins TRBV30 to TRBJ1-5; maybe TRBD1 (5 bases). CDR1 is GTSNPN and CDR2 is SVGIG in the germline V gene (reference sequence). The V and J ends lost 1 base and 1 base respectively, with 5 bases between them. This CDR3 has 13 residues. CDR3: CAWSGDSNQPQHF. The DNA for the CDR3 is TGTGCCTGGAGTGGGGACAGCAATCAGCCCCAGCATTTT.

The gene calls are TRBV7-8 and TRBJ1-1; possibly TRBD1 for D (5 bases). The germline V gene encodes CDR1 SGHVS and CDR2 FQNEAQ. The CDR3 covers 17 residues. V lost 0 bases and J lost 5, with 19 bases in between. This chain's CDR3 is CASSLAPLLGPGTEAFF. The CDR3 nucleotides are TGTGCCAGCAGCTTAGCGCCCCTGTTGGGGCCGGGGACTGAAGCTTTCTTT.

The V gene is TRBV7-2, the J gene TRBJ1-5; D uncertain. CDR3 size: 14 residues. Trimming took off 1 base at V and 8 bases at J, with 12 bases between the two ends. Germline V gene sequence: CDR1 SGHTA, CDR2 FQGNSA. In DNA, the CDR3 is TGTGCCAGCAGCTTAGGGGCAGATCTGGAGCCCCAGCATTTT. It translates to CASSLGADLEPQHF.

This clone came up a few times. V is TRBV5-5 and J is TRBJ1-4; 9 bases are a match to TRBD1. The V and J ends lost 0 bases and 8 bases, in that order; junction bases with no gene match: 5. CDR1 is SGHKS and CDR2 is YYEKEE in the germline V gene (reference sequence). The CDR3 has 15 residues. Written as DNA, the CDR3 is TGTGCCAGCAGCTTGGTGGGACAGGGAGGAGAAAAACTGTTTTTT. It translates to CASSLVGQGGEKLFF. Drawing the rest from reference TRBV5-5 and TRBJ1-4, the complete variable domain is DAGVTQSPTHLIKTRGQQVTLRCSPISGHKSVSWYQQVLGQGPQFIFQYYEKEERGRGNFPDRFSARQFPNYSSELNVNALLLGDSALYLCASSLVGQGGEKLFFGSGTQLSVL.

This clone was observed once. The chain uses TRBV19 and TRBJ1-1; 7 positions agree with TRBD1. Germline V gene lookup returns CDR1 LNHDA and CDR2 SQIVND (reference sequence). CDR3 size: 14 residues. V was pared by 6 bases and J by 3 bases, with 7 bases of the junction left unmatched. The CDR3 DNA sequence: TGTGCCAGTAGCCAAAGGGGGCTCGACACTGAAGCTTTCTTT. As protein: CASSQRGLDTEAFF.

J is TRBJ2-1 and V is TRBV7-9; weak D call: TRBD1 (6 bases). V lost 6 bases and J lost 5, with 20 bases in between. The germline CDR1 and CDR2 sequences are SEHNR and FQNEAQ (reference sequence). The CDR3 contains 16 residues. DNA of the CDR3: TGTGCCAGCAGTGAACAGGGACCCACGTCGGACAATGAGCAGTTCTTC. This sequence encodes CASSEQGPTSDNEQFF.

In DNA, the CDR3 is TGCGCCAGCAGCCAAGATCTCACCGGGACAGGGTCGCTCTGGGCCAACGTCCTGACTTTC. This sequence encodes CASSQDLTGTGSLWANVLTF. This sequence joins TRBV4-3 and TRBJ2-6; 9 positions agree with TRBD1. Germline values: CDR1 LGHNA, CDR2 YSLEER. J was trimmed by 5 bases and V by 0 bases; bases with no gene match: 14. The CDR3 runs 20 residues.

This chain joins TRBV7-8 and TRBJ2-5; 8 bases fit TRBD2. This CDR3 has 17 residues. The ends lost 1 base at V and 2 bases at J; junction bases unmatched: 9. Germline V gene data show CDR1 as SGHVS and CDR2 as FQNEAQ. The CDR3 protein is CASSLERGGGSQETQYF. Written as DNA, the CDR3 is TGTGCCAGCAGCTTAGAGAGGGGCGGGGGGTCACAAGAGACCCAGTACTTC.

This chain links TRBV15 with TRBJ1-2; 9 bases match TRBD1. V was clipped by 3 bases and J by 4 bases; unmatched bases: 9. CDR3 length equals 16 residues. Germline V gene sequence: CDR1 LNHNV, CDR2 YYDKDF (reference sequence). The CDR3 here is CATSRGTGGLGYGYTF. The CDR3 DNA sequence: TGTGCCACCAGCAGGGGTACAGGGGGCCTGGGCTATGGCTACACCTTC.

V gene TRBV19 combines with J gene TRBJ2-4; 7 nucleotides align to TRBD2. The V segment lost 4 bases and the J segment 3 bases; nucleotides outside the gene matches: 6. The germline gives CDR1 LNHDA, CDR2 SQIVND (reference sequence). The CDR3 is made up of 15 amino acids. This CDR3 is CASSTGGGYKNIQYF. In DNA, the CDR3 is TGTGCCAGTAGTACGGGGGGAGGATACAAAAACATTCAGTACTTC.

This chain joins TRBV24-1 and TRBJ2-1; 7 nucleotides align to TRBD1. Looked up from germline, CDR1 is KGHDR and CDR2 is SFDVKD. J lost 4 bases, V lost 1 base, and 6 bases had no gene match. The CDR3 totals 16 residues. CDR3 amino acids: CATSDFGTDIYNEQFF. In nucleotides, the CDR3 is TGTGCCACCAGTGATTTCGGGACAGATATTTACAATGAGCAGTTCTTC.

The chain combines TRBV30 with TRBJ2-7; perhaps D is TRBD1 or TRBD2 (5 bases each). The germline CDR1 and CDR2 sequences are GTSNPN and SVGIG (reference sequence). Trimming stripped 3 bases from V and 0 bases from J, with 12 bases between. The CDR3 covers 14 residues. The CDR3 nucleotides read TGTGCCTGGAGCCGGGACCGAAGCTCCTACGAGCAGTACTTC. Translated: CAWSRDRSSYEQYF.

CDR3 sequence (DNA): TGTGCCAGCAGTTCCCGGGGACAGCCCTACGAGCAGTACTTC. This gives the protein CASSSRGQPYEQYF. The rearrangement links TRBV6-5 to TRBJ2-7, with 7 bases aligning to TRBD1. Germline CDR1 and CDR2: MNHEY and SVGAGI. J gave up 2 bases and V 4 bases, and 5 bases lay outside the gene matches. This CDR3 has 14 residues.

This chain uses TRBV7-9 with TRBJ1-1; weak D call: TRBD1 (5 bases). The ends were cut back, 4 bases at V and 3 bases at J, with 18 bases in the middle. The CDR3 length is 16 residues. From germline, CDR1 is SEHNR and CDR2 FQNEAQ (reference sequence). The CDR3: CASSSNGGGWHTEAFF. The CDR3 DNA follows: TGTGCCAGCAGCTCCAACGGCGGGGGTTGGCACACTGAAGCTTTCTTT.

This clone was seen only once. This chain links TRBV5-4 with TRBJ1-1; D gene unclear. V lost 3 bases and J 1 base, leaving 10 bases between the germline ends. Germline lookup yields CDR1 SGHNT and CDR2 YYREEE (reference sequence). The CDR3 sequence is 14 residues long. As DNA, the CDR3 is TGTGCCAGCAGCTACGTTGGCAGGAACACTGAAGCTTTCTTT. Translated: CASSYVGRNTEAFF.

The V and J genes are TRBV5-6 and TRBJ1-2; D remains ambiguous. The CDR3 is 14 residues long. The V end was cut by 0 bases, the J end by 4 bases, with 10 bases between. The germline CDR1 and CDR2 sequences are SGHDT and YYEEEE. DNA for the CDR3: TGTGCCAGCAGCTTGGGGGTTCTTCCCTATGGCTACACCTTC. This codes for CASSLGVLPYGYTF.

This rearrangement joins TRBV6-5 to TRBJ1-4; unclear D gene. Trimming left V 5 bases short and J 12 bases short, with 16 bases between. Per the germline V gene, CDR1 is MNHEY and CDR2 is SVGAGI. The CDR3 totals 13 residues. The CDR3 is CASSLSIPHELFF. The CDR3 nucleotides read TGTGCCAGCAGTCTTTCCATCCCCCATGAACTGTTTTTT.

This clone has just a few counts. The V and J genes are TRBV10-3 and TRBJ1-1, with D hard to call. The CDR3 sequence is 13 residues long. Germline V gene lookup returns CDR1 ENHRY and CDR2 SYGVKD. Trimming stripped 3 bases from V and 4 bases from J, with 9 bases between. The CDR3 loop is CAISDLGGTEAFF. The CDR3 DNA sequence: TGTGCCATCAGTGATCTGGGAGGCACTGAAGCTTTCTTT.